Sequencing of this T cell receptor beta chain was carried out in a study of T cells in Graves' hyperthyroidism and ophthalmopathy. The investigators amplified TCR beta CDR3 regions from RNA transcripts. The TCR CDR3 first-round RT-PCR relied on the HTBI primer set. MiXCR, applied by TCRdb to the multiplex PCR reads, yields one record per CDR3 protein. The data hold approximately 610,000 distinct CDR3 sequences, with about 14% observed a single time. This clonotype has a count of ten or more. Its antigen is not known. General study findings and limits: Within blood appeared most thyroid clonotypes that had expanded above 0.001. Stable hyperthyroidism was told apart from ophthalmopathy by a model built on 13 V-J features.

This CDR3 spans 13 amino acids. CDR1 and CDR2 from the germline V gene are MDHEN and SYDVKM. V lost 8 bases, J lost 4 bases, and 14 bases lay in between. The rearrangement links TRBV28 to TRBJ1-1, with D uncertain. Sequenced: blood. The receptor's source is a woman aged 40 to 55 with Graves' ophthalmopathy. The CDR3 is CASVSGFGTEAFF. CDR3 bases: TGTGCCAGCGTATCGGGGTTCGGCACTGAAGCTTTCTTT.